The sequence of this T cell receptor beta chain was determined in a study of CD8+ T cells in alopecia areata. General study findings and limits: In blood and scalp, many expanded lesional clones persisted during tofacitinib. Mice showed clearer TCR sharing than patients did, a gap that was possibly HLA-related. Scalp clonality, together with expanded CD8+ clones among the top 100, fell significantly with tofacitinib.

Stated treatment: oral pan-JAK inhibitor, 5-10 mg twice daily. Sorting of PBMCs yielded the CD4+ and CD8+ T cells. Worth noting for this clone: The antigen is not known.

V lost 5 bases to trimming and J lost 4 bases, with 21 bases between them. Germline loops: CDR1 LNHNV, CDR2 YYDKDF (reference sequence). This CDR3 is built from 17 residues. TCR sequencing used cDNA made by reverse transcription of extracted RNA. Libraries were prepared by immunoSEQ multiplex PCR; TCRdb keeps only in-frame clonotypes and omits some of them. This table holds 95,000 to 100,000 clones, roughly three fifths found once. J is TRBJ2-1 and V is TRBV15, with no clear D. The TCR originated in a human donor with alopecia areata. This specimen consisted of CD8+ T cells sorted from blood, obtained at roughly week 58, from a patient treated with tofacitinib. The CDR3 protein is CATSPRHAADLYNEQFF. In nucleotides, the CDR3 is TGTGCCACCAGCCCTCGACACGCAGCCGATCTTTACAATGAGCAGTTCTTC.